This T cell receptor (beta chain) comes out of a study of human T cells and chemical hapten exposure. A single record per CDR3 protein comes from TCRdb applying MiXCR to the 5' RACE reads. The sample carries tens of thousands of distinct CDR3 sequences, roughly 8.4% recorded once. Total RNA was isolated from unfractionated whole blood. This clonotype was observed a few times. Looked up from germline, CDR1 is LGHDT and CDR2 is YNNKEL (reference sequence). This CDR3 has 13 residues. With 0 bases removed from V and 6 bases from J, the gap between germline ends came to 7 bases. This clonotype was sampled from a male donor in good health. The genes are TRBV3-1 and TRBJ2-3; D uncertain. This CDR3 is CASSQDRIDTQYF. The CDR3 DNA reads TGTGCCAGCAGCCAAGACAGAATCGATACGCAGTATTTT.